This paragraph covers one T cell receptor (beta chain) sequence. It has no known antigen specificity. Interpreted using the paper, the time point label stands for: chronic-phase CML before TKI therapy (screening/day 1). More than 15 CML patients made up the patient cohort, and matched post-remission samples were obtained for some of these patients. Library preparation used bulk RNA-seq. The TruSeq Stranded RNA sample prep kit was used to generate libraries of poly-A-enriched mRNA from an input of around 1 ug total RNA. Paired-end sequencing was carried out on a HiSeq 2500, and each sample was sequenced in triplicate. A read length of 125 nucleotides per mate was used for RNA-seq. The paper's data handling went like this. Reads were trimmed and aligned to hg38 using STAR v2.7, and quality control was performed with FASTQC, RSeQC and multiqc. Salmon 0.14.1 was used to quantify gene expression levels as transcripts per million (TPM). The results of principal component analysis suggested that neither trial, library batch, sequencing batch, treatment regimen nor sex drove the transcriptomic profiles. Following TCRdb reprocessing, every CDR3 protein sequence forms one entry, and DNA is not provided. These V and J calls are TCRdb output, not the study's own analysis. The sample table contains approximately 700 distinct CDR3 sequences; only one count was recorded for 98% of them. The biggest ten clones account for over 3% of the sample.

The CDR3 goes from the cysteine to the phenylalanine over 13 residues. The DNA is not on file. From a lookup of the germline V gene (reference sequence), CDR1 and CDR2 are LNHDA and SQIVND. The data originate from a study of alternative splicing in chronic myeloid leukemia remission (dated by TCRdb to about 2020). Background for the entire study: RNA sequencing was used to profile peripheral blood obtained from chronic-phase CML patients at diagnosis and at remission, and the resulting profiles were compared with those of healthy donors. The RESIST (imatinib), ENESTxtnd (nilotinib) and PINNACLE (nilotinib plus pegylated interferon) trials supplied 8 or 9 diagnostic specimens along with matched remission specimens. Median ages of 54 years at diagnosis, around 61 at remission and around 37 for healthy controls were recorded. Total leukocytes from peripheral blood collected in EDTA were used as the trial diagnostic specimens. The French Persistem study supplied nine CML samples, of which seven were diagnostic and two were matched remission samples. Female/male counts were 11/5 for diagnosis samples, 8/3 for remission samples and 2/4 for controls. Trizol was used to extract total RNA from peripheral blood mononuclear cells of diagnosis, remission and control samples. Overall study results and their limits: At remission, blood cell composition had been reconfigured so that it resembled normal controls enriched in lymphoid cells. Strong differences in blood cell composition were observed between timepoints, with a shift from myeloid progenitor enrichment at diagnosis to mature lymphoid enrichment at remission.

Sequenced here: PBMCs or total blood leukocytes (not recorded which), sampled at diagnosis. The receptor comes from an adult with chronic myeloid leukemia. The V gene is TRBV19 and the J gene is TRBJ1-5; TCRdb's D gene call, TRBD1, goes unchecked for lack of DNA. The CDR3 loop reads CASSTGSPQPQHF.